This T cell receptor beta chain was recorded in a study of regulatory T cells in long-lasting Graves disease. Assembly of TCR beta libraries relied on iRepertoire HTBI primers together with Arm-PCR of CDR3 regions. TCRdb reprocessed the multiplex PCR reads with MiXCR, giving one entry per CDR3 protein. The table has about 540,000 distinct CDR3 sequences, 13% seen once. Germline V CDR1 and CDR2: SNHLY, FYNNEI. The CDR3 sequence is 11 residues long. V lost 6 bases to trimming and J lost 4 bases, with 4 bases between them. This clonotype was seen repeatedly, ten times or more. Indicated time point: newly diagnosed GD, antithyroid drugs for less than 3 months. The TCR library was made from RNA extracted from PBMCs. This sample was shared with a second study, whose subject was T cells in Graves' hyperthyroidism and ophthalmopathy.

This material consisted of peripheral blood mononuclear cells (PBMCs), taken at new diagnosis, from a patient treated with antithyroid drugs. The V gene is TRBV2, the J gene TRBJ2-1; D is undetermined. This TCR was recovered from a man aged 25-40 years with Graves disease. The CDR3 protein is CASRWYNEQFF. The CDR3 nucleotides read TGTGCCAGCAGATGGTACAATGAGCAGTTCTTC.